The present T cell receptor beta chain was sequenced within a study of T cell repertoires in cytomegalovirus infection. Trimming pared 1 base from V and 2 bases from J, leaving 13 bases between. CDR1 is SGHVS and CDR2 is FQNEAQ in the germline V gene. The CDR3 has 16 residues. Ten or more counts support this clonotype. Its target is unknown. TCRdb reprocessed the reads with MiXCR, giving one entry per CDR3 protein. Altogether tens of thousands of distinct CDR3 sequences are present, 20% to 30% being singletons, with the ten largest covering 50%. The genes are TRBV7-8 and TRBJ2-3; D is unclear. The sample was CD8+ T cells from cultured PBMCs, taken from culture after CMV antigen stimulation. The clonotype originates from a human donor in good health (CMV status not recorded). Some clones in this sample may be carry-over from other donors' samples. Here the CDR3 DNA reads TGTGCCAGCAGCTTAGAAAGGATCTGGGACACAGATACGCAGTATTTT. Its protein is CASSLERIWDTDTQYF.